These T cell receptor beta chains were read from a single sample in a study of T cells expressing NK-cell markers. TCRdb re-called the 5' RACE reads; every CDR3 protein appears as one record, without DNA. The ten most abundant clones cover 1.4% of a sample with about 460,000 distinct CDR3 sequences. Sequencing used blood T cells: a sorted CD56 or NKG2C T cell subset, CD4+ or CD8+ T cells, or bulk PBMC T cells (not recorded which). These receptors were taken from a woman aged 45-60 years in good health. CDR3s include the opening cysteine and the closing phenylalanine or tryptophan.

TRBV12-3/TRBV12-4	TRBJ2-4	15	CASSRALLAKNIQYF
TRBV5-1	TRBJ2-1	14	CASSSTSYYNEQFF
TRBV18	TRBJ1-2	12	CASSTDNYGYTF
TRBV5-1	TRBJ2-3	18	CASSSIATGVRSTDTQYF
TRBV20-1	TRBJ2-5	11	CSARERGTQYF
TRBV19	TRBJ2-5	14	CASSTTGGQETQYF
TRBV2	TRBJ2-1	15	CASSEFLGQDNEQFF
TRBV12-3/TRBV12-4	TRBJ1-5	13	CATLGESGQPQHF
TRBV27	TRBJ2-1	16	CASSPLGAGVNNEQFF
TRBV15	TRBJ2-5	14	CATSSDRGLETQYF
TRBV29-1	TRBJ2-1	15	CSVEEGWGLYNEQFF
TRBV5-1	TRBJ1-2	18	CASSFYGTGERGNYGYTF
TRBV12-3/TRBV12-4	TRBJ2-1	12	CASRRLGMGQFF
TRBV10-3	TRBJ2-5	15	CAIKEREGFQETQYF
TRBV20-1	TRBJ2-5	15	CSASGLAGGGETQYF
TRBV4-2	TRBJ2-4	16	CASSHPRQLAKNIQYF
TRBV12-3/TRBV12-4	TRBJ1-1	14	CASNPLRGTTEAFF
TRBV19	TRBJ1-2	13	CASKLGSGYGYTF
TRBV7-9	TRBJ2-1	14	CASSASGTSLEQFF
TRBV12-3/TRBV12-4	TRBJ2-5	13	CASSQHRDGTQYF
TRBV11-2	TRBJ1-5	14	CASSPVGVYQPQHF
TRBV12-3/TRBV12-4	TRBJ2-1	16	CASRNRLATSGNEQFF
TRBV6-5	TRBJ2-2	16	CASSHPGIIGTGELFF
TRBV7-2	TRBJ2-5	17	CASSPGGGGARQETQYF
TRBV18	TRBJ2-5	17	CASSPGLAGTLQETQYF
TRBV5-1	TRBJ2-3	18	CASSLVQQGAVSTDTQYF
TRBV7-3	TRBJ2-3	14	CASSAPPLEGTQYF
TRBV5-1	TRBJ2-1	15	CASSPTSKEVDEQFF